These 26 T cell receptor beta chains originate from one sample sequenced in a study of T-cell reconstitution after alpha-beta-depleted transplantation in children. Preparation of the TCRbeta library was carried out with unique molecular identifiers. TCRdb passed the PCR reads through MiXCR, listing each CDR3 protein once. The sample lists around 200,000 distinct CDR3 sequences; 8.4% were seen once. The starting material was PBMCs, mostly from graft donor cells, obtained 360 days after TCRalphabeta/CD19-depleted stem cell transplant. The source of these receptors is a male patient aged 2 to 10 who had a stem cell transplant for acute myeloid leukemia, so the T cells may come from the graft donor.

This sequence joins TRBV6-5 and TRBJ1-5; D is undetermined. In germline, CDR1 is MNHEY, CDR2 SVGAGI. V lost 6 bases, J lost 1 base, and 4 bases lay in between. This CDR3 has 12 residues. The CDR3 bases are TGTGCCAGCAGGACGAGCAATCAGCCCCAGCATTTT. Protein product: CASRTSNQPQHF.

This clonotype was seen repeatedly, ten times or more. At one boundary the junction diverges from the germline segment, which might be a read error. The chain links TRBV5-1 to TRBJ2-1; 10 nucleotides align to TRBD1. Germline V CDR1 and CDR2: SGHRS, YFSETQ. The CDR3 is 15 residues long. The CDR3 spells CASSSGQGPYNEQFF. Here the CDR3 DNA reads TGTGCCAGCAGCTCGGGACAGGGGCCCTACAATGAGCAGTTCTTC.

The rearrangement uses TRBV7-9 and TRBJ1-5, with TRBD1 as a possible D gene (5 bases). The germline V gene encodes CDR1 SEHNR and CDR2 FQNEAQ (reference sequence). The V gene lost 4 bases and the J gene lost 6 bases, with 7 bases spanning the gap. The CDR3 has 12 residues. The CDR3 DNA is TGTGCCAGCAGCTCAGGGTTTCAGCCCCAGCATTTT. It encodes CASSSGFQPQHF. The entire variable domain, with the rest obtained from reference TRBV7-9 and TRBJ1-5, is as follows: DTGVSQNPRHKITKRGQNVTFRCDPISEHNRLYWYRQTLGQGPEFLTYFQNEAQLEKSRLLSDRFSAERPKGSFSTLEIQRTEQGDSAMYLCASSSGFQPQHFGDGTRLSIL.

Comment on this clonotype: Being one base from a much bigger clone, this may be a read error. The chain is built from TRBV11-1 and TRBJ2-1; D gene uncertain. The germline V and J ends were trimmed by 5 bases and 8 bases, with 19 bases remaining between them. The CDR3 is made up of 15 amino acids. CDR1 and CDR2 (germline): SGHAT, FQDESV (reference sequence). The chain's CDR3 is CASSATSTVFDEQFF. CDR3 bases: TGTGCCAGCAGCGCAACGTCGACCGTTTTCGATGAGCAGTTCTTC.

The V gene is TRBV20-1, the J gene TRBJ2-3; 8 nucleotides line up with TRBD2. CDR1 is DFQATT, CDR2 SNEGSKA, per germline (reference sequence). The length of the CDR3 is 14 residues. Losses at the gene ends were 3 bases for V and 3 bases for J; bases not matched to a gene: 5. The CDR3 sequence is CSASAGGWTDTQYF. For the CDR3, the DNA is TGCAGTGCTAGCGCGGGGGGTTGGACAGATACGCAGTATTTT.

The sample holds a few counts of this clonotype. The gene calls are TRBV9 and TRBJ2-7; TRBD1 might be the D (5 bases). Germline lookup yields CDR1 SGDLS and CDR2 YYNGEE. Deletions cut 1 base from V and 7 bases from J, with 15 bases between. The CDR3 is 14 amino acids. The CDR3 bases are TGTGCCAGCAGCGTAAACGGTCAGGGTGGGGAGCAGTACGTC. This gives the protein CASSVNGQGGEQYV.

This clonotype has just a few counts. The chain employs TRBV4-2 and TRBJ2-3; possibly TRBD2 for D (5 bases). The V gene lost 0 bases and the J gene lost 5 bases, with 12 bases spanning the gap. Germline V CDR1 and CDR2: LGHNA, YNFKEQ. The CDR3 consists of 15 residues. DNA of the CDR3: TGTGCCAGCAGCCAAGAGGGGAGAGACCTAGATACGCAGTATTTT. Residues: CASSQEGRDLDTQYF.

The sample holds many counts of this clonotype. V is TRBV12-3 or TRBV12-4 and J is TRBJ2-2, with D hard to call. V was pared by 7 bases and J by 4 bases, with 16 bases between. There are 15 residues in the CDR3. The CDR3 is CASIDRLVRTGELFF. The DNA of the CDR3 is TGTGCCAGCATCGACCGCCTGGTTCGCACCGGGGAGCTGTTTTTT.

This clonotype turned up a few times. The chain uses TRBV10-3 and TRBJ2-7; 10 bases align to TRBD1. The CDR3 is made up of 13 amino acids. The V and J ends lost 4 bases and 6 bases, in that order; junction bases with no gene match: 3. In germline, CDR1 is ENHRY, CDR2 SYGVKD. The CDR3 DNA is TGTGCCATCAGTGGTGACAGGGGGCTCGAGCAGTACTTC. It specifies CAISGDRGLEQYF.

This chain connects TRBV15 to TRBJ2-7; D not resolved. The CDR3 sequence is 13 residues long. The germline gives CDR1 LNHNV, CDR2 YYDKDF (reference sequence). Trimming pared 3 bases from V and 4 bases from J, leaving 10 bases between. The CDR3 DNA is TGTGCCACCAGCAGGCAGTGGGGTTACGAGCAGTACTTC. Translation gives CATSRQWGYEQYF. Variable domain in full (rest from reference TRBV15 and TRBJ2-7): DAMVIQNPRYQVTQFGKPVTLSCSQTLNHNVMYWYQQKSSQAPKLLFHYYDKDFNNEADTPDNFQSRRPNTSFCFLDIRSPGLGDTAMYLCATSRQWGYEQYFGPGTRLTVT.

This clonotype came up a few times. The rearrangement joins TRBV5-1 to TRBJ1-1; D is possibly TRBD1 (5 bases). The germline V gene encodes CDR1 SGHRS and CDR2 YFSETQ. The CDR3 loop spans 15 amino acids. V lost 3 bases, J lost 4 bases, and 16 bases lay in between. CDR3: CASSSDSFGSTEAFF. CDR3 nucleotides: TGCGCCAGCAGCTCTGACAGCTTTGGGAGCACTGAAGCTTTCTTT.

This clonotype came up a few times. V is TRBV24-1 and J is TRBJ1-5; D gene ambiguous. Germline CDR1 is KGHDR and CDR2 is SFDVKD. The CDR3 has 17 amino acids. V was shortened by 2 bases and J by 0 bases, with 13 bases between the two germline ends. In nucleotides, the CDR3 is TGTGCCACCAGTGATTCGACGGGAGGGTATAGCAATCAGCCCCAGCATTTT. It yields the protein CATSDSTGGYSNQPQHF.

J is TRBJ2-5 and V is TRBV12-3 or TRBV12-4; D call uncertain. The CDR3 spans 16 residues. V dropped 5 bases and J dropped 2 bases, with 18 bases sitting between them. The CDR3, as DNA: TGTGCCAGCAGTCCCGTAGGTGGGCTTAAGCAAGAGACCCAGTACTTC. As protein: CASSPVGGLKQETQYF.

This clonotype was detected ten times or more. CDR3 coding DNA: TGTGCCAGCAGCATTGACAGGGGGAACACTGAAGCTTTCTTT. Translated: CASSIDRGNTEAFF. The gene calls are TRBV7-9 and TRBJ1-1; TRBD1 aligns across 8 bases. Germline CDR1 reads SEHNR; CDR2 reads FQNEAQ (reference sequence). The CDR3 is 14 amino acids. V trimming: 5 bases; J trimming: 1 base; junction bases outside the gene matches: 3.

V and J are TRBV5-5 and TRBJ2-5, with 10 bases identical to TRBD2. Per the germline V gene, CDR1 is SGHKS and CDR2 is YYEKEE (reference sequence). The CDR3 spans 17 residues. J lost 2 bases, V lost 1 base, and 8 bases had no gene match. The CDR3, as DNA: TGTGCCAGCAGCTTGCTCCCTAGCGGGAGAACACAAGAGACCCAGTACTTC. Amino acids: CASSLLPSGRTQETQYF.

This sequence joins TRBV5-1 and TRBJ1-6; D remains ambiguous. The CDR3 is 17 residues long. Germline values: CDR1 SGHRS, CDR2 YFSETQ. V was pared by 0 bases and J by 4 bases, with 14 bases between. The CDR3 nucleotides read TGCGCCAGCAGCTTGGACGTCCCTGCTCGTTATAATTCACCCCTCCACTTT. It specifies CASSLDVPARYNSPLHF.

This clonotype appeared a few times. The V call is TRBV6-1, the J call TRBJ1-3; D is unresolved. The ends were cut back, 4 bases at V and 0 bases at J, with 7 bases in the middle. CDR3 length: 14 residues. CDR1 and CDR2 (germline): MNHNS, SASEGT. CDR3 sequence (DNA): TGTGCCAGCAGTGCCCAGAACTCTGGAAACACCATATATTTT. Amino acid sequence: CASSAQNSGNTIYF.

This rearrangement joins TRBV19 to TRBJ2-5; D is uncertain. The CDR3 length is 13 residues. Germline V CDR1 and CDR2: LNHDA, SQIVND (reference sequence). The V end lost 3 bases, the J end lost 4 bases, and 9 bases lay between the germline ends. This CDR3 reads CASSIRGRETQYF. CDR3 in DNA: TGTGCCAGTAGTATCCGTGGAAGAGAGACCCAGTACTTC.

This clonotype appeared many times. The genes are TRBV12-3 or TRBV12-4 and TRBJ2-2; no clear D. Trimming removed 5 bases at V and 5 bases at J, with 12 bases between. This CDR3 comprises 14 residues. CDR3 sequence reads: CASSPPLSTGELFF. In DNA form, the CDR3 reads TGTGCCAGCAGTCCCCCACTTTCGACCGGGGAGCTGTTTTTT.

The sample holds many counts of this clonotype. This chain joins TRBV20-1 and TRBJ1-4; D is ambiguous. V lost 3 bases, J lost 7 bases, and 15 bases lay in between. The germline V gene has CDR1 DFQATT and CDR2 SNEGSKA (reference sequence). CDR3 length: 14 amino acids. In nucleotides, the CDR3 is TGCAGTGCTAGTTCGACTTGGGTCCCTGAAAAACTGTTTTTT. Residues: CSASSTWVPEKLFF.

The V gene is TRBV12-5, the J gene TRBJ1-1, with TRBD1 matching 10 bases. The CDR3 loop spans 14 amino acids. Trimming cost V 6 bases and J 5 bases; bases outside gene matches: 6. Germline V lookup: CDR1 LGHNT, CDR2 FRNRAP. CDR3 DNA sequence: TGTGCTAGTGGACGGGGACAGGGGAGAACTGAAGCTTTCTTT. Amino acid sequence: CASGRGQGRTEAFF. Filled out from reference TRBV12-5 and TRBJ1-1, the complete variable domain reads DARVTQTPRHKVTEMGQEVTMRCQPILGHNTVFWYRQTMMQGLELLAYFRNRAPLDDSGMPKDRFSAEMPDATLATLKIQPSEPRDSAVYFCASGRGQGRTEAFFGQGTRLTVV.

This chain uses TRBV12-3 or TRBV12-4 with TRBJ2-5, with TRBD2 as a possible D gene (6 bases). With 7 bases removed from V and 7 bases from J, the gap between germline ends came to 16 bases. The length of the CDR3 is 13 residues. The CDR3 sequence: CASTAPPEGTQYF. The CDR3 nucleotides are TGTGCCAGCACCGCACCCCCGGAGGGGACCCAGTACTTC.

This clonotype has only a few counts. The genes are TRBV11-2 and TRBJ1-4, with D possibly matching TRBD1 (5 bases). Trimming took off 2 bases at V and 3 bases at J, with 10 bases between the two ends. The germline CDR1 and CDR2 sequences are SGHAT and FQNNGV. The CDR3 contains 15 residues. The chain's CDR3 is CASSLTWGANEKLFF. The CDR3 DNA follows: TGTGCCAGCAGCTTAACCTGGGGGGCTAATGAAAAACTGTTTTTT.

This clonotype was counted at least ten times. The CDR3 protein is CASSLAGTGGNEQFF. The CDR3 nucleotides are TGTGCCAGCAGTTTAGCCGGGACAGGGGGCAATGAGCAGTTCTTC. The chain employs TRBV12-3 or TRBV12-4 and TRBJ2-1, with TRBD1 matching 11 bases. This CDR3 contains 15 residues. Losses at the gene ends were 0 bases for V and 6 bases for J; bases not matched to a gene: 1.

This clonotype was detected a few times. This rearrangement joins TRBV5-1 to TRBJ2-2; D gene uncertain. Trimming shortened V by 0 bases and J by 4 bases, and 10 bases separated the two germline ends. Per germline, CDR1 SGHRS and CDR2 YFSETQ. This CDR3 region has 15 residues. For the CDR3, the DNA is TGCGCCAGCAGCTTGGGATTTACGGCCACCGGGGAGCTGTTTTTT. Residues: CASSLGFTATGELFF.

This clonotype was recorded at least ten times. The chain couples TRBV29-1 to TRBJ2-3; possible D gene TRBD1, 5 bases. This CDR3 comprises 13 residues. Trimming took off 6 bases at V and 2 bases at J, with 12 bases between the two ends. CDR1 and CDR2 from the germline V gene are SQVTM and ANQGSEA. Here the CDR3 DNA reads TGCAGCGTCACTCCAGGGCTCACAGATACGCAGTATTTT. Translated, it gives CSVTPGLTDTQYF.